These 27 T cell receptor beta chains were sequenced from one sample in a study of blood T cell repertoires in COVID-19. Clones were sequenced by immunoSEQ multiplex PCR, and TCRdb holds only the in-frame ones, with some missing. The sample includes fewer than 300,000 clones, under 90% seen only once; the top ten take around a tenth. The sample taken for sequencing was peripheral blood. These receptors were collected from a woman aged 50 to 65 who had recovered from COVID-19.

V and J are TRBV29-1 and TRBJ2-2, with TRBD2 identical over 16 bases. CDR1 SQVTM and CDR2 ANQGSEA come from the germline V gene. CDR3 length: 20 residues. The V and J ends lost 7 bases and 1 base, in that order; junction bases with no gene match: 15. CDR3 loop: CSANSGLAGGPSLNTGELFF. DNA of the CDR3: TGCAGCGCGAACTCGGGACTAGCGGGAGGGCCGAGCTTGAACACCGGGGAGCTGTTTTTT.

CDR3 in amino acids: CASSQEGGGGTDTQYF. In nucleotides, the CDR3 is TGTGCCAGCAGCCAAGAAGGCGGTGGGGGGACAGATACGCAGTATTTT. The chain combines TRBV4-2 with TRBJ2-3, with a weak D call TRBD2 (6 bases). CDR1 LGHNA and CDR2 YNFKEQ come from the germline V gene. The CDR3 consists of 16 residues. The V and J ends lost 0 bases and 3 bases respectively, with 13 bases between them.

This chain links TRBV11-2 with TRBJ2-7; perhaps TRBD1 as D (6 bases). Trimming shortened V by 0 bases and J by 6 bases, and 12 bases separated the two germline ends. Germline V gene sequence: CDR1 SGHAT, CDR2 FQNNGV. The length of the CDR3 is 14 residues. The CDR3 sequence: CASSLDRRGGEQYF. CDR3 nucleotide sequence: TGTGCCAGCAGCTTAGATCGTAGAGGGGGCGAGCAGTACTTC.

The J gene is TRBJ1-1, the V gene TRBV6-5; D call uncertain. Germline values: CDR1 MNHEY, CDR2 SVGAGI. The CDR3 extends over 13 amino acids. V lost 3 bases and J lost 3, with 8 bases in between. CDR3 loop: CASSYARYTEAFF. Written as DNA, the CDR3 is TGTGCCAGCAGTTATGCGAGGTACACTGAAGCTTTCTTT.

The V call is TRBV28, the J call TRBJ1-3; the D gene is possibly TRBD1 (6 bases). The germline V gene has CDR1 MDHEN and CDR2 SYDVKM. V shed 0 bases and J shed 1 base, with 16 bases lying between them. The CDR3 contains 18 residues. CDR3 nucleotides: TGTGCCAGCAGTTTATGGGGGGCACAGGGTAGGTCTGGAAACACCATATATTTT. Translation gives CASSLWGAQGRSGNTIYF.

The chain joins TRBV28 to TRBJ2-5; D possibly corresponds to TRBD1 (5 bases). Looked up from germline, CDR1 is MDHEN and CDR2 is SYDVKM. V gave up 8 bases and J gave up 5 bases, with 15 bases separating them. CDR3 size: 13 residues. The CDR3 loop reads CASGQGDQETQYF. The CDR3 DNA reads TGTGCCAGCGGACAAGGAGATCAGGAGACCCAGTACTTC.

The chain couples TRBV14 to TRBJ1-2; D perhaps matches TRBD1 (6 bases). Germline V CDR1 and CDR2: SGHDN, FVKESK. This CDR3 has 13 amino acids. V dropped 4 bases and J dropped 5 bases, with 11 bases sitting between them. The CDR3 region is CASSPGQTYGYTF. The DNA of the CDR3 is TGTGCCAGCAGCCCAGGACAGACTTATGGCTACACCTTC.

J is TRBJ1-1 and V is TRBV28; 7 nucleotides match TRBD1. With V trimmed by 3 bases and J by 5 bases, 6 bases remained unmatched. The CDR3 has 14 residues. In germline, CDR1 is MDHEN, CDR2 SYDVKM. The CDR3 sequence is CASSFQGVRTEAFF. In nucleotides, the CDR3 is TGTGCCAGCAGTTTTCAGGGGGTCAGGACTGAAGCTTTCTTT. Using reference TRBV28 and TRBJ1-1 for the parts outside the CDR3, the full variable domain is DVKVTQSSRYLVKRTGEKVFLECVQDMDHENMFWYRQDPGLGLRLIYFSYDVKMKEKGDIPEGYSVSREKKERFSLILESASTNQTSMYLCASSFQGVRTEAFFGQGTRLTVV.

V gene TRBV9 combines with J gene TRBJ2-3; 11 bases line up with TRBD2. This CDR3 is built from 18 residues. Germline loops: CDR1 SGDLS, CDR2 YYNGEE. The V and J ends lost 0 bases and 0 bases, in that order; junction bases with no gene match: 6. The CDR3 is CASSVGASGRPSTDTQYF. For the CDR3, the DNA is TGTGCCAGCAGCGTAGGGGCTAGCGGGAGGCCTAGCACAGATACGCAGTATTTT.

CDR3 in DNA: TGTGCCAGCAGCCCGCTCACAGGGCTCCCCGACGAGCAGTACTTC. Translated: CASSPLTGLPDEQYF. V and J are TRBV27 and TRBJ2-7, with D tentatively TRBD1 (6 bases). Germline assignment: CDR1 MNHEY and CDR2 SMNVEV (reference sequence). The CDR3 runs to 15 residues. Deletions cut 6 bases from V and 5 bases from J, with 20 bases between.

The V and J genes are TRBV10-3 and TRBJ2-7; 12 bases line up with TRBD1. After removal of 4 bases from V and 5 bases from J, the junction contained 6 bases not matched to a gene. The CDR3 length is 15 residues. Germline V gene data show CDR1 as ENHRY and CDR2 as SYGVKD. CDR3 sequence (DNA): TGTGCCATCAGTGGGGGACAGGGGGCTCGGGACGAGCAGTACTTC. This sequence encodes CAISGGQGARDEQYF.

V usage is TRBV29-1 and J usage is TRBJ2-3; D remains ambiguous. CDR1 is SQVTM, CDR2 ANQGSEA, per germline. The CDR3 length is 11 residues. Trimming removed 7 bases from V and 6 bases from J, with 11 bases in between. CDR3 DNA: TGCAGCGGTGGAGTCGGCGATACGCAGTATTTT. Translating it yields CSGGVGDTQYF.

This clone appeared a few times. The CDR3 protein is CASSDSGTGDTDTQYF. The CDR3, as DNA: TGTGCCAGCAGTGACTCGGGGACAGGGGACACAGATACGCAGTATTTT. The rearrangement joins TRBV6-4 to TRBJ2-3; 10 positions agree with TRBD1. V lost 0 bases and J lost 2; bases outside the gene matches: 2. Germline CDR1 and CDR2: MRHNA and SNTAGT. The CDR3 length is 16 residues.

V usage is TRBV7-9 and J usage is TRBJ2-3; no clear D. CDR1 is SEHNR, CDR2 FQNEAQ, per germline (reference sequence). V was shortened by 5 bases and J by 2 bases, with 11 bases between the two germline ends. The CDR3 totals 14 residues. The CDR3 loop reads CASSQAPHTDTQYF. The CDR3 DNA reads as TGTGCCAGCAGCCAGGCCCCCCACACAGATACGCAGTATTTT.

The V gene is TRBV6-2 or TRBV6-3, the J gene TRBJ2-3; no clear D gene. CDR3 length: 12 amino acids. Germline values: CDR1 MNHEY, CDR2 SVGEGT. Deletions cut 4 bases from V and 3 bases from J, with 5 bases between. CDR3 sequence (DNA): TGTGCCAGCAGTTTCGAGACAGATACGCAGTATTTT. This encodes CASSFETDTQYF.

This chain uses TRBV4-1 with TRBJ1-4; 7 nucleotides match TRBD1. V trimming: 3 bases; J trimming: 8 bases; junction bases outside the gene matches: 3. CDR1 and CDR2 from the germline V gene are MGHRA and YSYEKL. The CDR3 consists of 13 residues. CDR3 protein: CASSHPGQEKLFF. The CDR3 DNA reads TGCGCCAGCAGCCACCCGGGACAGGAAAAACTGTTTTTT.

The chain couples TRBV19 to TRBJ1-1; no reliable D call. This CDR3 has 13 residues. Germline-derived CDR1 and CDR2 are LNHDA and SQIVND (reference sequence). V lost 4 bases and J 0 bases, leaving 6 bases between the germline ends. The CDR3 coding sequence is TGTGCCAGTAGTACGCAGGTGAACACTGAAGCTTTCTTT. As protein: CASSTQVNTEAFF.

This clone was detected a few times. Here the CDR3 DNA reads TGTGCCAGCAGTGAAGCGCTTGGCAGATATAGCAATCAGCCCCAGCATTTT. Encoded protein: CASSEALGRYSNQPQHF. V gene TRBV6-1 combines with J gene TRBJ1-5, with no clear D. Germline V gene data show CDR1 as MNHNS and CDR2 as SASEGT. CDR3 length: 17 residues. Trimming pared 0 bases from V and 0 bases from J, leaving 12 bases between.

V and J are TRBV15 and TRBJ1-2; D is possibly TRBD1 (5 bases). Germline loops: CDR1 LNHNV, CDR2 YYDKDF (reference sequence). This CDR3 is built from 17 residues. V lost 4 bases and J lost 3, with 21 bases in between. In DNA form, the CDR3 reads TGTGCCACCAGCATACCGGGACTAGTCGAGTTAGACTATGGCTACACCTTC. Amino acids: CATSIPGLVELDYGYTF.

This clone was recorded a few times. The V call is TRBV2, the J call TRBJ2-2; no reliable D call. Germline values: CDR1 SNHLY, CDR2 FYNNEI. The CDR3 is 16 residues long. V lost 3 bases and J 1 base, leaving 12 bases between the germline ends. This CDR3 reads CASSEVPSGNTGELFF. Here the CDR3 DNA reads TGTGCCAGCAGTGAGGTCCCATCGGGGAACACCGGGGAGCTGTTTTTT.

The genes are TRBV2 and TRBJ1-2; TRBD1 matches 7 bases. This CDR3 spans 15 amino acids. CDR1 is SNHLY, CDR2 FYNNEI, per germline. Losses at the gene ends were 4 bases for V and 4 bases for J; bases not matched to a gene: 9. The CDR3 coding sequence is TGTGCCAGCAGTGTCAACAGGGGACCAGGCTATGGCTACACCTTC. Protein sequence: CASSVNRGPGYGYTF.

The V and J genes are TRBV5-4 and TRBJ1-3; 8 nucleotides align to TRBD1. This CDR3 comprises 13 residues. The V gene's germline CDR1 is SGHNT and CDR2 YYREEE (reference sequence). Trimming at V came to 7 bases and at J to 2 bases, leaving 2 bases not matched to a gene. The CDR3 DNA reads TGTGCCAGCGGGACAGGTACTGGAAACACCATATATTTT. Its translation is CASGTGTGNTIYF.

The chain combines TRBV2 with TRBJ2-2; D might be TRBD1 (6 bases). Germline loops: CDR1 SNHLY, CDR2 FYNNEI. Trimming shortened V by 6 bases and J by 1 base, and 9 bases separated the two germline ends. The CDR3 runs 14 residues. The CDR3, as DNA: TGTGCCAGCAGCCAGGGGAGGAACACCGGGGAGCTGTTTTTT. Protein: CASSQGRNTGELFF.

This rearrangement joins TRBV19 to TRBJ2-5, with 9 bases fitting TRBD2. This CDR3 has 18 amino acids. The junction had 17 bases not matched to a gene; V was cut back by 6 bases and J by 3 bases. Germline assignment: CDR1 LNHDA and CDR2 SQIVND (reference sequence). The CDR3 DNA sequence: TGTGCCAGTAGACGCGGGGGGGCCTCGGGAGTTAAAGAAGAGACCCAGTACTTC. It yields the protein CASRRGGASGVKEETQYF.

The chain has TRBV4-1 and TRBJ1-5; the D gene is possibly TRBD1 (6 bases). Trimming left V 4 bases short and J 6 bases short, with 16 bases between. The CDR3 is 15 residues long. Per the germline V gene, CDR1 is MGHRA and CDR2 is YSYEKL. CDR3 region: CASSPKAGAGQPQHF. CDR3 sequence (DNA): TGCGCCAGCAGCCCAAAGGCAGGGGCAGGTCAGCCCCAGCATTTT.

This clone was seen a few times. The chain employs TRBV4-1 and TRBJ2-7; 7 nucleotides line up with TRBD1. CDR1 is MGHRA and CDR2 is YSYEKL in the germline V gene. With V trimmed by 2 bases and J by 0 bases, 7 bases remained unmatched. The CDR3 is 16 residues long. CDR3 in DNA: TGCGCCAGCAGCCAACCTCCGGGACAGAGCTCCTACGAGCAGTACTTC. Translation: CASSQPPGQSSYEQYF.

The chain recombines TRBV6-2 or TRBV6-3 with TRBJ2-5; 10 nucleotides match TRBD2. From germline, CDR1 is MNHEY and CDR2 SVGEGT. The CDR3 has 16 amino acids. Unmatched junction bases numbered 10, after V lost 0 bases and J lost 9 bases. Here the CDR3 reads CASSYSPAGGSGSQYF. The CDR3 DNA follows: TGTGCCAGCAGTTACTCGCCAGCGGGAGGGTCCGGGTCCCAGTACTTC.